These 8 T cell receptor beta chains originate from one sample sequenced in a study of cytomegalovirus exposure and HLA in healthy donors. PCR amplification relied on 60 Vbeta primers (plus 13 Jbeta primers). The repertoire was sequenced with immunoSEQ multiplex PCR; TCRdb's copy has only in-frame clones and lacks some. The sample has approximately 140,000 clones; over 70% are singletons. Sequenced: PBMCs. The receptors were sampled from a woman aged 18-29 years in good health and CMV-seronegative.

This clone was seen only once. The genes are TRBV19 and TRBJ1-1; D perhaps matches TRBD1 (6 bases). The CDR3 length is 17 residues. The germline gives CDR1 LNHDA, CDR2 SQIVND (reference sequence). Trimming took 4 bases from V and 0 from J, leaving 18 bases between them. DNA of the CDR3: TGTGCCAGTAGTACCCCCCGACAGGTAACTGTGAACACTGAAGCTTTCTTT. Protein product: CASSTPRQVTVNTEAFF.

V is TRBV19 and J is TRBJ2-7; 9 bases match TRBD2. The CDR3 totals 16 residues. J was trimmed by 5 bases and V by 4 bases; bases with no gene match: 12. Germline CDR1 LNHDA, CDR2 SQIVND (reference sequence). CDR3 region: CASSTASGITGNEQYF. In DNA form, the CDR3 reads TGTGCCAGTAGTACGGCTAGCGGGATCACAGGAAACGAGCAGTACTTC. The full variable domain, in which reference TRBV19 and TRBJ2-7 provide the parts outside the CDR3, is DGGITQSPKYLFRKEGQNVTLSCEQNLNHDAMYWYRQDPGQGLRLIYYSQIVNDFQKGDIAEGYSVSREKKESFPLTVTSAQKNPTAFYLCASSTASGITGNEQYFGPGTRLTVT.

This clone has just a few counts. Relative to the germline gene, one junction end is altered; a read error may explain this. The chain uses TRBV4-2 and TRBJ2-5, with 9 bases identical to TRBD2. CDR1 is LGHNA, CDR2 YNFKEQ, per germline. The CDR3 covers 16 residues. The CDR3 reads CASSQGLAGLKEPQYF. In nucleotides, the CDR3 is TGTGCCAGCAGCCAAGGTCTAGCGGGACTCAAAGAGCCCCAGTACTTC.

The gene calls are TRBV29-1 and TRBJ2-1; the D gene is possibly TRBD1 (5 bases). The CDR3 totals 14 residues. Germline V gives CDR1 SQVTM, CDR2 ANQGSEA. The ends were cut back, 5 bases at V and 4 bases at J, with 15 bases in the middle. CDR3 residues: CSVSGHLKYNEQFF. The CDR3 DNA sequence: TGCAGCGTTTCAGGGCATCTGAAGTACAATGAGCAGTTCTTC.

The chain carries TRBV30 and TRBJ2-1; 7 positions agree with TRBD2. Trimming at V came to 2 bases and at J to 10 bases, leaving 14 bases not matched to a gene. CDR1 is GTSNPN and CDR2 is SVGIG in the germline V gene (reference sequence). This CDR3 has 15 residues. The CDR3 nucleotides are TGTGCCTGGAGTATAAAAGGGGCGGGAGAGGAAGAGCAGTTCTTC. It encodes CAWSIKGAGEEEQFF.

The gene calls are TRBV5-1 and TRBJ2-3; D is possibly TRBD2 (6 bases). Trimming removed 0 bases at V and 0 bases at J, with 11 bases between. The CDR3 loop spans 16 amino acids. Germline CDR1 reads SGHRS; CDR2 reads YFSETQ. In nucleotides, the CDR3 is TGCGCCAGCAGCTTGGTTGCGGGGTATAGCACAGATACGCAGTATTTT. Its translation: CASSLVAGYSTDTQYF.

This clone appeared once. The V call is TRBV19, the J call TRBJ1-3; 10 nucleotides line up with TRBD1. CDR3 length equals 20 residues. Germline assignment: CDR1 LNHDA and CDR2 SQIVND (reference sequence). Losses at the gene ends were 3 bases for V and 1 base for J; bases not matched to a gene: 15. The CDR3 nucleotides are TGTGCCAGTAGTATTGAGACAGGGGGCTTCAGTGTGGCTTCTGGAAACACCATATATTTT. Translating gives CASSIETGGFSVASGNTIYF. The complete variable domain, with remaining parts taken from reference TRBV19 and TRBJ1-3, reads DGGITQSPKYLFRKEGQNVTLSCEQNLNHDAMYWYRQDPGQGLRLIYYSQIVNDFQKGDIAEGYSVSREKKESFPLTVTSAQKNPTAFYLCASSIETGGFSVASGNTIYFGEGSWLTVV.

The V and J genes are TRBV7-2 and TRBJ1-2, with D maybe TRBD1 (5 bases). The V and J ends lost 6 bases and 5 bases respectively, with 16 bases between them. The CDR3 has 14 residues. CDR1 and CDR2 from the germline V gene are SGHTA and FQGNSA. CDR3 residues: CASRLDRSVYGYTF. The CDR3 DNA reads TGTGCCAGCAGGCTCGACAGAAGTGTTTATGGCTACACCTTC.